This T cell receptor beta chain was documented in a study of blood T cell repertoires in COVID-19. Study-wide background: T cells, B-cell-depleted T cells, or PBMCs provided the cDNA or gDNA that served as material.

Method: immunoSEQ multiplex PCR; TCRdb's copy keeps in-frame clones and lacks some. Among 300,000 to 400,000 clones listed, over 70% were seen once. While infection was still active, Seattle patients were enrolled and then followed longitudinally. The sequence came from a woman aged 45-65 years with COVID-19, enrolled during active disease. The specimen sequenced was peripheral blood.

The CDR3 nucleotides are TGTGCCACCAGCCGGGGGGGCGATTCAGATACGCAGTATTTT. Residues: CATSRGGDSDTQYF. The genes are TRBV24-1 and TRBJ2-3; 8 positions match TRBD2. The CDR3 sequence is 14 residues long. Looked up from germline, CDR1 is KGHDR and CDR2 is SFDVKD. Trimming removed 7 bases from V and 4 bases from J; junction bases left unmatched: 6.